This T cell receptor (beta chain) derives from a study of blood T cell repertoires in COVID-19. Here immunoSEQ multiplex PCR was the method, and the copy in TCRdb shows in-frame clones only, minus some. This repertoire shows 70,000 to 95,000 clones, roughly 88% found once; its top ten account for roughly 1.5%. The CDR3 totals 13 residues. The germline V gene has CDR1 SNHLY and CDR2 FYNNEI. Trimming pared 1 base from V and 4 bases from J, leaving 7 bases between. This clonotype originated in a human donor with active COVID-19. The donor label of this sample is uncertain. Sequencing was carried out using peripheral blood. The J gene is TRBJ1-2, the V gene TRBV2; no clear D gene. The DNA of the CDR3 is TGTGCCAGCAGTGAAGGGGTAGCCTATGGCTACACCTTC. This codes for CASSEGVAYGYTF.